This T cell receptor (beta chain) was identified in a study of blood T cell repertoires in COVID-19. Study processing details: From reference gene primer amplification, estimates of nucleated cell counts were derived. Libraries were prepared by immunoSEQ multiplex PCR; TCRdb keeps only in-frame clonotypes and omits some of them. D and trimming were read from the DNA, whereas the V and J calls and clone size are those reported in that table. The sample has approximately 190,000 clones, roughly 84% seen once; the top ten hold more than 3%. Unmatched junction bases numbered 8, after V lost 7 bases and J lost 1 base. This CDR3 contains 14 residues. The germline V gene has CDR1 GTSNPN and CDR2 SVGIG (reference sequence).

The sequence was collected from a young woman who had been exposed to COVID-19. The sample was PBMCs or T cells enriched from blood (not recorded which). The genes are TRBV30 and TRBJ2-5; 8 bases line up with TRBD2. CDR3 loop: CASSIAGLQETQYF. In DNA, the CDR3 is TGTGCCTCCAGCATAGCGGGGCTCCAAGAGACCCAGTACTTC.